These T cell receptor beta chains were read from a single sample in a study of tumor-infiltrating lymphocytes in primary liver carcinoma. TCRdb redid the calling of the multiplex PCR reads with MiXCR, one entry per CDR3 protein. The data hold about 310,000 distinct CDR3 sequences, with 50% to 70% observed a single time. The sample was peripheral blood. These receptors all come from a man aged 35 to 55 with primary liver carcinoma and hepatitis B virus infection. The CDR3 runs from the conserved cysteine through the conserved F or W. The D gene is left open where the match is weak.

j_call v_call d_call cdr3_aa
TRBJ2-5 TRBV9 . CASNAGPSYETQYF
TRBJ2-7 TRBV11-2 . CAGSSREDYEQYF
TRBJ2-1 TRBV20-1 TRBD2 CSAEGASGSTYNEQFF
TRBJ2-1 TRBV11-1 . CASNSFRELNEQFF
. TRBV11-1 . CASSPKGPFDTQHF
TRBJ2-1 TRBV4-2 TRBD2 CASSQDTATSDYNKQFF
TRBJ2-1 TRBV25-1 . CATAIALAYNEQFF
TRBJ2-1 TRBV29-1 . CSAWSNEQFF
TRBJ1-5 TRBV30 . CAWSSGPNQPQHF
TRBJ2-5 TRBV6-1 . CASSEWSPTGETHYF
TRBJ1-5 TRBV6-6 . CASSYYQEPQPQHF
TRBJ2-1 TRBV6-2/TRBV6-3 . CASRGKSEQFF
TRBJ1-6 TRBV30 . CARNLQGGSPLHF
TRBJ2-7 TRBV7-8 . CSSSLSRVEQYF
TRBJ2-3 TRBV29-1 TRBD2 CNVLGTSEHTGTQCF
TRBJ2-5 TRBV6-5 . CASSSQDSLEAQYF